The 28 T cell receptor beta chains listed next were all sequenced from one sample in a study of OX40 agonist ivuxolimab in advanced cancers. Assay used: immunoSEQ multiplex PCR; TCRdb lists only in-frame clones, some missing. The table has tens of thousands of clones, approximately 87% seen once; the top ten hold 0.75% to 0.85%. The material sequenced was CD4+ or CD8+ T cells sorted from blood, taken in a trial of the OX40 agonist ivuxolimab. The source is an adult with an advanced solid tumor such as melanoma, head and neck, liver or kidney cancer.

The rearrangement joins TRBV6-1 to TRBJ1-2, with 7 bases aligning to TRBD1. J was trimmed by 8 bases and V by 6 bases; bases with no gene match: 12. CDR1 and CDR2 from the germline V gene are MNHNS and SASEGT. CDR3 length: 14 residues. CDR3 coding DNA: TGTGCCAGCAGGGTGCTGACAGGGAGAATCGGCTACACCTTC. It is translated as CASRVLTGRIGYTF.

The chain has TRBV7-2 and TRBJ1-5, with D perhaps matching TRBD1 (5 bases). V was clipped by 1 base and J by 2 bases, with 6 bases between them. This CDR3 is 14 amino acids long. Germline V lookup: CDR1 SGHTA, CDR2 FQGNSA. The CDR3 spells CASSLEGRNQPQHF. In nucleotides, the CDR3 is TGTGCCAGCAGCTTAGAGGGACGCAATCAGCCCCAGCATTTT.

The V call is TRBV2, the J call TRBJ1-4, with D possibly being TRBD1 (5 bases). The CDR3 spans 14 residues. CDR1 and CDR2 from the germline V gene are SNHLY and FYNNEI. V gave up 8 bases and J gave up 7 bases, with 17 bases separating them. The CDR3 region is CASAPGAGSEKLFF. The CDR3 DNA is TGTGCCAGCGCCCCCGGGGCCGGGAGTGAAAAACTGTTTTTT.

J is TRBJ2-1 and V is TRBV9, with D unresolved. The ends were cut back, 0 bases at V and 6 bases at J, with 10 bases in the middle. This CDR3 has 14 residues. The germline gives CDR1 SGDLS, CDR2 YYNGEE. CDR3 DNA sequence: TGTGCCAGCAGCGTAGAAGCAGTTGGCAATGAGCAGTTCTTC. Protein product: CASSVEAVGNEQFF.

The CDR3, as DNA: TGTGCCAGCAGTTACGGGGGTCGGGCTCGACAAGAGACCCAGTACTTC. This encodes CASSYGGRARQETQYF. The chain is built from TRBV6-6 and TRBJ2-5; either TRBD1 or TRBD2 may supply D (5 bases each). V was trimmed by 2 bases and J by 2 bases, leaving 15 bases between them. In germline, CDR1 is MNHNY, CDR2 SVGAGI (reference sequence). The CDR3 loop spans 16 amino acids.

This clone was found once. The chain uses TRBV10-3 and TRBJ2-3, with a weak D call TRBD2 (6 bases). V was shortened by 5 bases and J by 5 bases, with 17 bases between the two germline ends. The CDR3 runs to 15 residues. Germline lookup yields CDR1 ENHRY and CDR2 SYGVKD. The chain's CDR3 is CAISWDLGGGDTQYF. The CDR3 nucleotides are TGTGCCATCAGTTGGGACTTGGGAGGCGGAGATACGCAGTATTTT.

This chain joins TRBV5-8 and TRBJ2-7, with D possibly being TRBD1 (5 bases). Trimming removed 1 base at V and 0 bases at J, with 11 bases between. Germline V lookup: CDR1 SGHTS, CDR2 YDEGEE. This CDR3 has 15 residues. This CDR3 reads CASSLRPQGSYEQYF. The CDR3 region has the DNA TGTGCCAGCAGCTTGAGGCCCCAGGGCTCCTACGAGCAGTACTTC. Variable domain in full (rest from reference TRBV5-8 and TRBJ2-7): EAGVTQSPTHLIKTRGQQATLRCSPISGHTSVYWYQQALGLGLQFLLWYDEGEERNRGNFPPRFSGRQFPNYSSELNVNALELEDSALYLCASSLRPQGSYEQYFGPGTRLTVT.

The chain couples TRBV4-1 to TRBJ2-1, with 7 bases that match TRBD1. The CDR3 runs 14 residues. Germline lookup yields CDR1 MGHRA and CDR2 YSYEKL. J lost 6 bases, V lost 6 bases, and 8 bases had no gene match. CDR3 amino acids: CASRFDRASNEQFF. The CDR3, as DNA: TGCGCCAGCAGGTTTGACAGGGCTAGCAATGAGCAGTTCTTC.

V is TRBV19 and J is TRBJ1-2, with 7 bases matching TRBD1. CDR3 length: 14 amino acids. Losses at the gene ends were 9 bases for V and 4 bases for J; bases not matched to a gene: 11. CDR1 is LNHDA and CDR2 is SQIVND in the germline V gene (reference sequence). The CDR3 spells CASTNRGGIYGYTF. CDR3 coding DNA: TGTGCCAGCACCAACAGGGGAGGGATCTATGGCTACACCTTC.

The chain recombines TRBV7-3 with TRBJ2-5; either TRBD1 or TRBD2 may fit D (7 bases each). Germline-derived CDR1 and CDR2 are SGHTA and FQGTGA. The CDR3 has 14 residues. The V end lost 8 bases, the J end lost 4 bases, and 17 bases lay between the germline ends. DNA for the CDR3: TGTGCCAGCGCCCAGGGGGGGGCAGGAGAGACCCAGTACTTC. The encoded protein is CASAQGGAGETQYF.

The J gene is TRBJ2-5, the V gene TRBV6-5; TRBD1 matches 8 bases. Germline CDR1 MNHEY, CDR2 SVGAGI. The CDR3 totals 15 residues. V gave up 3 bases and J gave up 4 bases; unmatched junction bases: 7. The CDR3 region is CASSYSGGQGETQYF. DNA of the CDR3: TGTGCCAGCAGTTATTCCGGTGGACAGGGAGAGACCCAGTACTTC.

The V and J genes are TRBV21-1 and TRBJ1-2; whether TRBD1, the table's D call, matches the DNA was not checked. TRBV21-1 is a pseudogene locus. This CDR3 region has 17 residues. The CDR3 loop reads CASSKLRGQGVNYGYTF. DNA of the CDR3: TGTGCCAGCAGCAAACTGCGAGGGCAGGGGGTTAACTATGGCTACACCTTC.

The chain combines TRBV7-3 with TRBJ2-3; D is perhaps TRBD1 (5 bases). Looked up from germline, CDR1 is SGHTA and CDR2 is FQGTGA. This CDR3 is built from 16 residues. V dropped 0 bases and J dropped 6 bases, with 16 bases sitting between them. For the CDR3, the DNA is TGTGCCAGCAGCTTAACGGGTGTCCTCCAGGGCGATACGCAGTATTTT. This sequence encodes CASSLTGVLQGDTQYF.

This chain uses TRBV9 with TRBJ1-2; possible D gene TRBD1, 6 bases. Per the germline V gene, CDR1 is SGDLS and CDR2 is YYNGEE. The CDR3 sequence is 14 residues long. Trimming removed 0 bases from V and 8 bases from J, with 14 bases in between. CDR3 amino acids: CASSVAGGASGYTF. CDR3 sequence (DNA): TGTGCCAGCAGCGTAGCTGGGGGGGCGAGCGGCTACACCTTC.

This chain links TRBV7-9 with TRBJ2-7; tentatively, D is TRBD1 or TRBD2 (5 bases each). The CDR3 sequence is 16 residues long. In germline, CDR1 is SEHNR, CDR2 FQNEAQ (reference sequence). V was cut by 4 bases and J by 3 bases, with 19 bases left in between. CDR3 loop: CASSSELHRDGYEQYF. CDR3 nucleotides: TGTGCCAGCAGCTCGGAACTCCACCGGGACGGCTACGAGCAGTACTTC.

The chain uses TRBV7-9 and TRBJ1-1; D is uncertain. Trimming cost V 5 bases and J 8 bases, with 15 bases left between them. Germline V gene sequence: CDR1 SEHNR, CDR2 FQNEAQ (reference sequence). This CDR3 region has 13 residues. Here the CDR3 reads CASSQNWGKEAFF. The DNA of the CDR3 is TGTGCCAGCAGCCAAAATTGGGGTAAAGAAGCTTTCTTT.

V usage is TRBV7-6 and J usage is TRBJ2-1, with D unresolved. Germline V lookup: CDR1 SGHVS, CDR2 FNYEAQ. This CDR3 comprises 14 residues. The V and J ends lost 5 bases and 2 bases respectively, with 10 bases between them. CDR3 amino acids: CASSVRSAYNEQFF. CDR3 coding DNA: TGTGCCAGCAGCGTTAGGTCCGCCTACAATGAGCAGTTCTTC.

This clone was seen a single time. The J gene is TRBJ2-7, the V gene TRBV9; D gene unclear. The CDR3 extends over 15 amino acids. Germline lookup yields CDR1 SGDLS and CDR2 YYNGEE. The V gene lost 3 bases and the J gene lost 2 bases, with 15 bases spanning the gap. This chain's CDR3 is CASSGTGPPTYEQYF. In nucleotides, the CDR3 is TGTGCCAGCAGCGGGACCGGGCCCCCCACCTACGAGCAGTACTTC.

The CDR3: CASKPGGATYEQYF. The CDR3 nucleotides read TGTGCCAGCAAACCGGGAGGGGCAACCTACGAGCAGTACTTC. The genes are TRBV18 and TRBJ2-7; TRBD2 agrees at 8 bases. The CDR3 has 14 residues. Germline CDR1 KGHSH, CDR2 LQKENI. The trim removed 8 bases at V and 2 bases at J, leaving 8 bases unmatched.

The gene calls are TRBV19 and TRBJ2-2; 9 nucleotides align to TRBD1. CDR1 is LNHDA and CDR2 is SQIVND in the germline V gene (reference sequence). This CDR3 spans 14 amino acids. Trimming took 9 bases from V and 4 from J; bases not matched to a gene: 6. CDR3 in amino acids: CASQGQGFTGELFF. In DNA form, the CDR3 reads TGTGCCAGCCAGGGACAGGGATTCACCGGGGAGCTGTTTTTT. Filled out from reference TRBV19 and TRBJ2-2, the complete variable domain reads DGGITQSPKYLFRKEGQNVTLSCEQNLNHDAMYWYRQDPGQGLRLIYYSQIVNDFQKGDIAEGYSVSREKKESFPLTVTSAQKNPTAFYLCASQGQGFTGELFFGEGSRLTVL.

The chain recombines TRBV10-3 with TRBJ1-1; 7 bases align to TRBD1. After removal of 3 bases from V and 1 base from J, the junction contained 2 bases not matched to a gene. This CDR3 is built from 14 residues. CDR1 is ENHRY and CDR2 is SYGVKD in the germline V gene. The CDR3 sequence: CAISETGANTEAFF. DNA for the CDR3: TGTGCCATCAGTGAAACAGGGGCGAACACTGAAGCTTTCTTT.

The rearrangement joins TRBV6-1 to TRBJ2-7; 7 positions match TRBD1. CDR1 MNHNS and CDR2 SASEGT come from the germline V gene. V was clipped by 8 bases and J by 2 bases; unmatched bases: 6. This CDR3 is 13 amino acids long. The CDR3 is CASQTGQTYEQYF. The CDR3, as DNA: TGTGCCAGCCAGACGGGACAGACCTACGAGCAGTACTTC.

The rearrangement uses TRBV7-2 and TRBJ1-2; maybe TRBD1 (5 bases). The CDR3 spans 16 residues. With 1 base removed from V and 0 bases from J, the gap between germline ends came to 12 bases. Germline loops: CDR1 SGHTA, CDR2 FQGNSA. CDR3 DNA: TGTGCCAGCAGCTTAGGGGCAGGGTATGCTAACTATGGCTACACCTTC. It encodes CASSLGAGYANYGYTF.

The chain combines TRBV7-9 with TRBJ2-5; no clear D gene. Trimming shortened V by 0 bases and J by 1 base, and 6 bases separated the two germline ends. The CDR3 contains 14 residues. The germline CDR1 and CDR2 sequences are SEHNR and FQNEAQ (reference sequence). The chain's CDR3 is CASSLARSQETQYF. The CDR3 DNA is TGTGCCAGCAGCTTAGCTCGTAGCCAAGAGACCCAGTACTTC.

The chain combines TRBV5-5 with TRBJ2-7, with unresolved D. The V end was cut by 2 bases, the J end by 6 bases, with 15 bases between. Per germline, CDR1 SGHKS and CDR2 YYEKEE (reference sequence). The CDR3 is 14 amino acids. This CDR3 reads CASSLRHGRVEQYF. CDR3 bases: TGTGCCAGCAGCTTAAGGCACGGAAGGGTCGAGCAGTACTTC.

This clone was picked up one time. This chain connects TRBV27 to TRBJ1-2; D remains unclear. CDR3 length: 14 amino acids. Germline lookup yields CDR1 MNHEY and CDR2 SMNVEV (reference sequence). Trimming pared 6 bases from V and 4 bases from J, leaving 15 bases between. CDR3 region: CASSPTLVTYGYTF. The DNA of the CDR3 is TGTGCCAGCAGCCCAACCCTGGTAACCTATGGCTACACCTTC.

The chain uses TRBV11-2 and TRBJ2-7; possibly TRBD2 for D (5 bases). The germline gives CDR1 SGHAT, CDR2 FQNNGV. The length of the CDR3 is 15 residues. The V end was cut by 5 bases, the J end by 1 base, with 15 bases between. The CDR3 DNA reads as TGTGCCAGCAGCAACGGACTGGTCCTTTCCTACGAGCAGTACTTC. It codes for CASSNGLVLSYEQYF.

The genes are TRBV7-6 and TRBJ2-5; the D gene is possibly TRBD1 (6 bases). V gave up 1 base and J gave up 2 bases, with 11 bases separating them. The CDR3 has 15 residues. CDR1 and CDR2 (germline): SGHVS, FNYEAQ. The CDR3 bases are TGTGCCAGCAGCTTAGAACAGGGTTGGCAAGAGACCCAGTACTTC. It specifies CASSLEQGWQETQYF.